This TCR beta chain was found in a study of T-cell memory formation after mild COVID-19. Overall study context: Largely, TCR clusters stayed within a single donor. General study findings and limits: CD4+ contracting clones were mainly CM and EM; CD8+ ones, EMRA.

TCR alpha and TCR beta cDNA libraries with sample barcodes and UMIs came from 5'RACE using constant-segment primers. TCRdb re-derived calls from the 5' RACE reads in MiXCR, one entry per CDR3 protein. Found here are around 130,000 distinct CDR3 sequences, 13% to 15% of them singletons; the top ten hold about 27%. The table lists this clonotype with a few counts. Its specificity is not known. Trimming removed 6 bases at V and 9 bases at J, with 12 bases between. The CDR3 is 11 amino acids. CDR1 DFQATT and CDR2 SNEGSKA come from the germline V gene (reference sequence). This sequence joins TRBV20-1 and TRBJ2-1, with unresolved D. The receptor was isolated from an adult woman who had mild COVID-19 (a few samples of this study predate the infection). Cell type and time point are not known. Sequenced material: PBMCs or a T cell subset sorted from them (not recorded which). Here the CDR3 DNA reads TGCAGTGCCGAAGGGCTGGGTGAGCAGTTCTTC. Protein product: CSAEGLGEQFF.